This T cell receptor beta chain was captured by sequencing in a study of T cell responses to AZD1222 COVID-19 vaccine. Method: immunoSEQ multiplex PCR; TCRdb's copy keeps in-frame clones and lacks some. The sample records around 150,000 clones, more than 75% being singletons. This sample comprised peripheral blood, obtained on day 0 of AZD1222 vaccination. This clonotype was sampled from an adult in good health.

Here the CDR3 DNA reads TGTGCCAGCTCACCGACCGGGACATCAGAATACGAGCAGTACTTC. This translates into CASSPTGTSEYEQYF. J is TRBJ2-7 and V is TRBV18; D possibly corresponds to TRBD1 (6 bases). Germline V gene data show CDR1 as KGHSH and CDR2 as LQKENI. Trimming took 3 bases from V and 4 from J, leaving 16 bases between them. The CDR3 spans 15 residues.